The sequence of this T cell receptor (beta chain) was determined in a study of cytomegalovirus exposure and HLA in healthy donors. Overall study results and limits: Within a later analysis, the majority of CMV-associated TCR beta chains appeared HLA-restricted. A missense DCLRE1C variant was associated with V- and J-gene trimming of TCR beta chains in a later analysis, and an independent cohort replicated the association. Donors belonging to an Asian-associated ancestry cluster reportedly showed fewer N-insertions in productive TCRs than the 666-donor mean, according to what a later analysis found.

With regard to this clone: Its specificity is not known.

Primers included in the PCR were 60 Vbeta and 13 Jbeta primers. Assay: immunoSEQ multiplex PCR; the TCRdb copy retains only in-frame clones and omits some. The sample has about 150,000 clones, 65% to 75% seen once. This sequence was found in a young man in good health and CMV-seronegative. Material: PBMCs.

CDR3 amino acids: CASRGDRGLWNTEAFF. In DNA, the CDR3 is TGCGCCAGCAGAGGGGACAGGGGGCTATGGAACACTGAAGCTTTCTTT. This chain uses TRBV5-1 with TRBJ1-1; 12 bases agree with TRBD1. The CDR3 spans 16 residues. The germline V gene encodes CDR1 SGHRS and CDR2 YFSETQ. V dropped 5 bases and J dropped 1; count of bases not matched to a gene: 6.